The sequence of this TCR beta chain was determined in a study of blood T cell repertoires in COVID-19 (dated by TCRdb to 2020 to 2021). Regarding the research as a whole: The collaborator samples originated in the United States, Italy and Spain and spanned the acute and convalescent phases of COVID-19. Nearly every sample came with metadata listing a de-identified subject ID, COVID-19 status, age in years and sex. A freely available public database, intended as a resource for researchers studying the immune response to SARS-CoV-2, is where the repertoires were released. The prospective study material was composed of cDNA or gDNA derived from T cells, B-cell-depleted T cells, or PBMCs. The dataset comprised deeply sampled blood TCRbeta repertoires from subjects exposed to, actively infected with, or recovered from COVID-19. Samples came from the ongoing ImmuneRACE study (first 160 participants) plus 1,254 subjects from 6 global collaborators. HLA class I and class II types, where available, came from metadata supplied by the sample provider rather than from assay-based typing. The paper as a whole reports these results and caveats: How much clinical and demographic metadata was included differed by source and by participant, and the metadata was provided uncurated.

The CDR3 has 13 amino acids, counting the end cysteine and phenylalanine. The CDR3 DNA has 39 bases and is translated from base 1. The germline V gene gives CDR1 as SNHLY and CDR2 as FYNNEI. V and J lose 4 bases and 6 bases, and a span of 10 bases separates them. One collaborating source in Seattle enrolled patients during active infection and followed them longitudinally through the course of disease. Whole blood was collected in K2EDTA tubes by collaborating institutions according to the institutions' own protocols. Collaborator samples were shipped for TCRbeta analysis as frozen whole blood, isolated PBMCs, or DNA extracted from either sample type. Note on this clone: It has no known antigen specificity. No base quality values were provided; no much bigger clone lies one nucleotide off.

The immunoSEQ Assay, a bias-controlled multiplex PCR, was used to amplify TCRbeta CDR3 regions from genomic DNA. The original methods were these. The number of nucleated cells in each sample was estimated from the amplification of reference gene primers within the assay. To quantify the absolute abundance of each unique TCRbeta CDR3 rearrangement, sequence reads were collapsed and filtered. For each sample, productive Simpson clonality was calculated as the square root of Simpson's diversity index across productive rearrangements. The table comes from immuneACCESS by way of TCRdb, which keeps in-frame sequences with V and J called. Part of the clones is missing from these tables; in studies checked, under half for an unresolved V gene and the rest for unknown reasons. V and J calls plus clone size are reproduced from that table; the DNA served to infer D and trimming. Counted in this sample were approximately 170,000 clones; 84% of them appeared once. The ten biggest clones cover about 2.5% of the sample.

Sequencing was done on a sample of peripheral blood. The sequence came from an elderly woman with COVID-19, enrolled during active disease. This receptor chain uses TRBV2 and TRBJ1-5; matching of 5 bases hints at TRBD1 as the D gene. The CDR3 is CASSAGFSQPQHF. The nucleotide sequence is given as TGTGCCAGCAGTGCAGGGTTCAGTCAGCCCCAGCATTTT.